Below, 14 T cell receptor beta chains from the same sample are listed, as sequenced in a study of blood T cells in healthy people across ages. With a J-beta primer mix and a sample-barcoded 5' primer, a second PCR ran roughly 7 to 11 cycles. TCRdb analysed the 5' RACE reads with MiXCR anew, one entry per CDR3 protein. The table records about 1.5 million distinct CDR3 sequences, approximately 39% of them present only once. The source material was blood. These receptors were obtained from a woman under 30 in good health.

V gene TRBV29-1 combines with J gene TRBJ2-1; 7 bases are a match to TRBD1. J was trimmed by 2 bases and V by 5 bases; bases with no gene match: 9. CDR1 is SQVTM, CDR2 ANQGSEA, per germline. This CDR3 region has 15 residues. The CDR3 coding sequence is TGCAGCGTTAACTCTGGGGACAGCGCCTACAATGAGCAGTTCTTC. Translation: CSVNSGDSAYNEQFF.

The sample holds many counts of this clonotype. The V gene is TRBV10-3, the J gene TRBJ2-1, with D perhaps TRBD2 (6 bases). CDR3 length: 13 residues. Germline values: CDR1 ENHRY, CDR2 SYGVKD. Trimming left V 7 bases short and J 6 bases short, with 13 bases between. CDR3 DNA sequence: TGTGCCATCATGTCGGGAGCGAGCAATGAGCAGTTCTTC. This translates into CAIMSGASNEQFF.

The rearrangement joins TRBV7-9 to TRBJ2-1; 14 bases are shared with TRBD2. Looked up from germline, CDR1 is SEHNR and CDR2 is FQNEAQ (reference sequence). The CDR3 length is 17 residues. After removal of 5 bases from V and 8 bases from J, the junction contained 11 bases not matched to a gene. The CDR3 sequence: CASSVRLAGGPGYEQFF. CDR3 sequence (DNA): TGTGCCAGCAGCGTGAGACTAGCGGGAGGGCCAGGGTATGAGCAGTTCTTC.

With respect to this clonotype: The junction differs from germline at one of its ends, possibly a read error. CDR3 amino acids: CSAPRLGRADAQYF. CDR3 nucleotides: TGCAGTGCCCCCCGTCTCGGGAGGGCAGATGCGCAGTATTTT. This rearrangement joins TRBV20-1 to TRBJ2-3, with 8 bases aligning to TRBD2. This CDR3 is built from 14 residues. The V gene's germline CDR1 is DFQATT and CDR2 SNEGSKA (reference sequence).

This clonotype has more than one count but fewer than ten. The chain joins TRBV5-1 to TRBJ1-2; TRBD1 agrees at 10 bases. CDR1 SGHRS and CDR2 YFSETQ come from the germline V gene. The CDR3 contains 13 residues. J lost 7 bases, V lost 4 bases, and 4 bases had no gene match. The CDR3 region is CASSRTGGFGYTF. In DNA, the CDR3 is TGCGCCAGCAGCAGGACAGGGGGATTTGGCTACACCTTC.

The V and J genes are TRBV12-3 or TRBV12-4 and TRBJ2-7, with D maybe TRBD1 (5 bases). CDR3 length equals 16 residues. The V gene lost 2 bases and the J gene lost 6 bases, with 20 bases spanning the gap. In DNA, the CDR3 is TGTGCCAGCAGTTTAAACCTCCGGCGGCAGGGCTTCGAGCAGTACTTC. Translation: CASSLNLRRQGFEQYF.

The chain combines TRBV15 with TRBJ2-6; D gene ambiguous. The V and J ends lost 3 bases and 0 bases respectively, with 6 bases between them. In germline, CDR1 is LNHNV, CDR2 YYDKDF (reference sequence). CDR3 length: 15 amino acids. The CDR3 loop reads CATSRLNSGANVLTF. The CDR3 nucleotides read TGTGCCACCAGCAGGCTAAACTCTGGGGCCAACGTCCTGACTTTC.

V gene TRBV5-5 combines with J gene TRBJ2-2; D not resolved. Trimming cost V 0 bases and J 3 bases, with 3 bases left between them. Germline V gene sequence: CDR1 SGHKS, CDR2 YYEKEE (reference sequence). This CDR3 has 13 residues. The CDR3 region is CASSLAYTGELFF. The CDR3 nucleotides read TGTGCCAGCAGCTTGGCGTACACCGGGGAGCTGTTTTTT.

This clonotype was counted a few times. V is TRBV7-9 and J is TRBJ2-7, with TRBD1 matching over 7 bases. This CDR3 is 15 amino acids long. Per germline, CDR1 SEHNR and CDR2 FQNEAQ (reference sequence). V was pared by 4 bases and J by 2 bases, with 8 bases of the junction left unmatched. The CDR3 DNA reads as TGTGCCAGCAGCTACCGACAGGGATCCCCCTACGAGCAGTACTTC. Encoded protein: CASSYRQGSPYEQYF.

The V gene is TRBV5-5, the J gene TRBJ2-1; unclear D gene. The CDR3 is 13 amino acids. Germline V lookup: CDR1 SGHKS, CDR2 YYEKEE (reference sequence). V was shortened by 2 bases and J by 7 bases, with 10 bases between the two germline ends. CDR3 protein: CASSLILSNEQFF. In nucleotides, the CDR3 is TGTGCCAGCAGCTTAATTTTGTCGAATGAGCAGTTCTTC.

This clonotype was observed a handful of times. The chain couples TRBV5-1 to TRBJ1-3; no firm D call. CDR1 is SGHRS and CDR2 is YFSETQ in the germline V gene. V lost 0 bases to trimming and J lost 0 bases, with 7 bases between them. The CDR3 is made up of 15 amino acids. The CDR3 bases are TGCGCCAGCAGCTTGGCGATAAGCTCTGGAAACACCATATATTTT. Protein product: CASSLAISSGNTIYF.

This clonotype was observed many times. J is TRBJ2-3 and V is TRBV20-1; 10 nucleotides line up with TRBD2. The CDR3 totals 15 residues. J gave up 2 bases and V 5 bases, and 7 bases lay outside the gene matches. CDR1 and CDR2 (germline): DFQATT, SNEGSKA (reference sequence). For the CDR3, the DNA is TGCAGTGCTTCCCCGACTAGCGGGTACACAGATACGCAGTATTTT. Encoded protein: CSASPTSGYTDTQYF.

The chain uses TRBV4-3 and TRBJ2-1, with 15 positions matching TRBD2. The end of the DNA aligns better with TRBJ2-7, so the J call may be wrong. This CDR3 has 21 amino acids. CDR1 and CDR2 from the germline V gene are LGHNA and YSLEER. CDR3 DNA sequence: TGCGCCAGCAGCCAAGTCAGTCCGGGACTAGCGGGGGGAAAATCCTACAATGAGCAGTACTTC. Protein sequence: CASSQVSPGLAGGKSYNEQYF.

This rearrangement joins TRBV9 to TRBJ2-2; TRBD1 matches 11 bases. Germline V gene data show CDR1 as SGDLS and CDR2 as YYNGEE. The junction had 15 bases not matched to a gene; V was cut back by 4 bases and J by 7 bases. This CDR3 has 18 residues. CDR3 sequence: CASSPYLDRGLYGGELFF. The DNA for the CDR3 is TGTGCCAGCAGCCCCTACTTGGACAGGGGGCTATATGGCGGGGAGCTGTTTTTT.